What follows are 17 T cell receptor beta chains derived from one specimen sequenced in a study of blood T cell repertoires in COVID-19. Here immunoSEQ multiplex PCR was the method, and the copy in TCRdb shows in-frame clones only, minus some. The sample shows about 150,000 clones, approximately 84% of them seen only once. Sequencing input: peripheral blood. The source is an elderly woman with COVID-19, enrolled during active disease.

This chain uses TRBV12-3 or TRBV12-4 with TRBJ1-1; D is uncertain. The CDR3 length is 12 residues. V was shortened by 3 bases and J by 4 bases, with 6 bases between the two germline ends. The DNA for the CDR3 is TGTGCCAGCAGTTTTGAGGGCACTGAAGCTTTCTTT. This gives the protein CASSFEGTEAFF.

This chain uses TRBV1 with TRBJ2-1; TRBD2 is taken as the D call from the table, unchecked against the DNA. TRBV1 is a documented pseudogene. The CDR3 has 16 residues. CDR3 sequence: CTSSQDGTYQVSEQFF. The CDR3 DNA sequence: TGCACCAGCAGCCAAGATGGGACTTACCAGGTGAGTGAGCAGTTCTTC.

The chain employs TRBV19 and TRBJ1-5; D call uncertain. Trimming took 3 bases from V and 0 from J, leaving 9 bases between them. The germline V gene encodes CDR1 LNHDA and CDR2 SQIVND (reference sequence). The CDR3 is 15 residues long. In nucleotides, the CDR3 is TGTGCCAGTAGTATCCGGTCCGATAGCAATCAGCCCCAGCATTTT. As protein: CASSIRSDSNQPQHF.

The gene calls are TRBV21-1 and TRBJ1-5; TRBD1 was called by the table and not checked on the DNA. TRBV21-1 is a recognized pseudogene. This CDR3 is built from 14 residues. This CDR3 reads CASYSGTVNQPQHF. CDR3 DNA: TGTGCCAGCTATTCCGGGACAGTGAATCAGCCCCAGCATTTT.

The chain recombines TRBV29-1 with TRBJ2-7, with 10 bases that match TRBD1. In germline, CDR1 is SQVTM, CDR2 ANQGSEA. CDR3 length: 12 residues. V lost 3 bases, J lost 4 bases, and 0 bases stayed unmatched. CDR3 loop: CSVEGQGYEQYF. The CDR3 nucleotides read TGCAGCGTTGAGGGACAGGGGTACGAGCAGTACTTC.

The rearrangement uses TRBV29-1 and TRBJ2-5; weak D call: TRBD2 (6 bases). V shed 2 bases and J shed 4 bases, with 8 bases lying between them. Germline V gene data show CDR1 as SQVTM and CDR2 as ANQGSEA. CDR3 size: 12 residues. Here the CDR3 reads CSVESSGETQYF. The CDR3 DNA follows: TGCAGCGTTGAAAGTAGCGGAGAGACCCAGTACTTC.

The genes are TRBV5-6 and TRBJ2-5, with 11 nucleotides matching TRBD2. The CDR3 length is 17 residues. The germline gives CDR1 SGHDT, CDR2 YYEEEE. Trimming cost V 1 base and J 5 bases; bases outside gene matches: 10. This chain's CDR3 is CASSLLGLAGGPETQYF. The CDR3 nucleotides read TGTGCCAGCAGCTTGTTGGGGTTAGCGGGGGGGCCTGAGACCCAGTACTTC.

V gene TRBV9 combines with J gene TRBJ1-1; 8 nucleotides match TRBD1. Trimming at V came to 4 bases and at J to 3 bases, leaving 14 bases not matched to a gene. The CDR3 has 17 residues. Germline-derived CDR1 and CDR2 are SGDLS and YYNGEE. As DNA, the CDR3 is TGTGCCAGCAGCCCTCCGCCAGGGGGCGGGGAAGACACTGAAGCTTTCTTT. Its translation: CASSPPPGGGEDTEAFF. Full variable domain (missing parts from reference TRBV9 and TRBJ1-1): DSGVTQTPKHLITATGQRVTLRCSPRSGDLSVYWYQQSLDQGLQFLIQYYNGEERAKGNILERFSAQQFPDLHSELNLSSLELGDSALYFCASSPPPGGGEDTEAFFGQGTRLTVV.

The J gene is TRBJ2-7, the V gene TRBV28, with a possible D match to TRBD2 (6 bases). Germline CDR1 is MDHEN and CDR2 is SYDVKM. This CDR3 contains 15 residues. V was cut by 3 bases and J by 0 bases, with 12 bases left in between. The CDR3 loop reads CASSLGGMYSYEQYF. CDR3 DNA sequence: TGTGCCAGCAGTTTGGGCGGGATGTACTCCTACGAGCAGTACTTC.

V usage is TRBV6-1 and J usage is TRBJ2-1; a weak D match, TRBD2 (6 bases). This CDR3 has 13 residues. The V and J ends lost 3 bases and 4 bases respectively, with 7 bases between them. Germline CDR1 MNHNS, CDR2 SASEGT. The CDR3 is CASSEDYYNEQFF. CDR3 bases: TGTGCCAGCAGTGAGGACTATTACAATGAGCAGTTCTTC.

This clone turned up a few times. The rearrangement links TRBV3-1 (or the pseudogene TRBV3-2) to TRBJ1-6; D might be TRBD1 (5 bases). Germline V lookup: CDR1 LGHDT, CDR2 YNNKEL (reference sequence). The ends were cut back, 0 bases at V and 6 bases at J, with 15 bases in the middle. The CDR3 is 17 residues long. The CDR3 nucleotides are TGTGCCAGCAGCCAAGAATTTAGCGGGGGGAGTAATTCACCCCTCCACTTT. The encoded protein is CASSQEFSGGSNSPLHF.

This clone was observed a single time. J is TRBJ2-5 and V is TRBV27, with a tentative D call TRBD1 (6 bases). Per germline, CDR1 MNHEY and CDR2 SMNVEV (reference sequence). V lost 5 bases and J lost 4, with 14 bases in between. The CDR3 runs 14 residues. Here the CDR3 reads CASSLRTVVETQYF. In nucleotides, the CDR3 is TGTGCCAGCAGTCTCCGGACAGTGGTAGAGACCCAGTACTTC.

The CDR3 sequence is CASNIVNYGYTF. The CDR3 DNA follows: TGTGCCAGTAATATCGTTAACTATGGCTACACCTTC. V and J are TRBV19 and TRBJ1-2; D gene ambiguous. Trimming removed 7 bases at V and 1 base at J, with 7 bases between. CDR1 and CDR2 (germline): LNHDA, SQIVND (reference sequence). CDR3 size: 12 residues.

The chain couples TRBV18 to TRBJ2-1; TRBD1 matches 11 bases. Trimming removed 0 bases from V and 10 bases from J; junction bases left unmatched: 5. The germline gives CDR1 KGHSH, CDR2 LQKENI. The CDR3 runs 15 residues. The CDR3 is CASSPPGGQGGEQFF. The CDR3 DNA sequence: TGTGCCAGCTCACCACCTGGGGGACAGGGGGGCGAGCAGTTCTTC.

The chain couples TRBV2 to TRBJ2-7, with D perhaps TRBD1 (7 bases). The germline V gene has CDR1 SNHLY and CDR2 FYNNEI. There are 14 residues in the CDR3. V lost 4 bases and J lost 3, with 13 bases in between. This CDR3 is CASSAGGPVYEQYF. The CDR3 DNA reads TGTGCCAGCAGTGCAGGGGGGCCGGTCTACGAGCAGTACTTC.

This sequence joins TRBV6-5 and TRBJ2-2; no definite D call. V was shortened by 2 bases and J by 6 bases, with 7 bases between the two germline ends. Germline loops: CDR1 MNHEY, CDR2 SVGAGI. The CDR3 is 13 residues long. As DNA, the CDR3 is TGTGCCAGCAGTTACGTTCCGGCCGGGGAGCTGTTTTTT. It is translated as CASSYVPAGELFF.

The J gene is TRBJ1-1, the V gene TRBV30; D might be TRBD1 (6 bases). The V and J ends lost 3 bases and 1 base respectively, with 15 bases between them. The CDR3 length is 15 residues. CDR1 and CDR2 (germline): GTSNPN, SVGIG (reference sequence). The CDR3: CAWRGWDTSNTEAFF. The CDR3 region has the DNA TGTGCCTGGAGGGGATGGGACACCTCGAACACTGAAGCTTTCTTT.